A selection of T cell receptor beta chains follows, all from one sample in a study of blood T cell repertoires in COVID-19. Clones were sequenced by immunoSEQ multiplex PCR, and TCRdb holds only the in-frame ones, with some missing. The repertoire holds tens of thousands of clones, roughly 88% seen once, with 4.8% in the top ten. Specimen: peripheral blood. These receptors were collected from a woman aged 80 or older with acute or convalescent COVID-19. Each CDR3 is given with its conserved first and last residue. The order of the fields is V gene, J gene, D gene, clone size, CDR3 DNA, CDR3 protein. The D gene is left open where the match is weak. Clone size is not always given. Where it is, it says once, few, many or a class for expanded clones.

V: TRBV4-2
J: TRBJ1-5
D: NA
size: NA
DNA: TGTGCCAGCAGCCACACGACAGAAAGCAATCAGCCCCAGCATTTT
CDR3: CASSHTTESNQPQHF

V: TRBV7-2
J: TRBJ2-7
D: TRBD2
size: NA
DNA: TGTGCCAGCAGCTTAGCGAAGTCCGGACTAGCGGATTGGTCCTACGAGCAGTACTTC
CDR3: CASSLAKSGLADWSYEQYF

V: TRBV6-5
J: TRBJ2-2
D: TRBD1
size: NA
DNA: TGTGCCAGCAGACGGACAGGGTTCACCGGGGAGCTGTTTTTT
CDR3: CASRRTGFTGELFF

V: TRBV30
J: TRBJ2-3
D: TRBD1
size: NA
DNA: TGTGCCTGGAGTGTAGACAGGGGAGCAGATACGCAGTATTTT
CDR3: CAWSVDRGADTQYF

V: TRBV19
J: TRBJ1-1
D: NA
size: NA
DNA: TGTGCCAGTAGTATCCCGGGAATGAACACTGAAGCTTTCTTT
CDR3: CASSIPGMNTEAFF

V: TRBV5-8
J: TRBJ1-2
D: TRBD1
size: few
DNA: TGTGCCAGCAGCCCCCTGGACAGGGTATACTATGGCTACACCTTC
CDR3: CASSPLDRVYYGYTF

V: TRBV19
J: TRBJ1-1
D: NA
size: NA
DNA: TGTGCCAGTAGTACCGCAGGAGGGCGGGGGGTCCCTGAAGCTTTCTTT
CDR3: CASSTAGGRGVPEAFF

V: TRBV25-1
J: TRBJ2-5
D: NA
size: NA
DNA: TGTGCCAGCAGTGAATTAACTGAGAGGCTAGAGACCCAGTACTTC
CDR3: CASSELTERLETQYF

V: TRBV14
J: TRBJ2-7
D: TRBD2
size: few
DNA: TGTGCCAGCAGCCAAGATTCCGGGACTAGCGGGAGACACTCCTACGAGCAGTACTTC
CDR3: CASSQDSGTSGRHSYEQYF

V: TRBV6-5
J: TRBJ2-2
D: NA
size: NA
DNA: TGTGCCAGCGGCAGGGCCACCGGGGAGCTGTTTTTT
CDR3: CASGRATGELFF

V: TRBV7-2
J: TRBJ2-3
D: TRBD2
size: NA
DNA: TGTGCCAGCAGCTTAGGACGGGGGGTTCGCACAGATACGCAGTATTTT
CDR3: CASSLGRGVRTDTQYF

V: TRBV2
J: TRBJ1-2
D: NA
size: NA
DNA: TGTGCCAGCAAAGGGGACTATGGCTACACCTTC
CDR3: CASKGDYGYTF

V: TRBV12-3/TRBV12-4
J: TRBJ1-4
D: NA
size: NA
DNA: TGTGCCAGCGGGACAACAACTAATGAAAAACTGTTTTTT
CDR3: CASGTTTNEKLFF

V: TRBV27
J: TRBJ2-5
D: NA
size: NA
DNA: TGTGCCAGCAGCCCCGGGAGTCTGAAAGAGACCCAGTACTTC
CDR3: CASSPGSLKETQYF

V: TRBV18
J: TRBJ2-7
D: NA
size: NA
DNA: TGTGCCAGCTCACCAATCCTAGGCGGAAATCTCGGAGAGCAGTACTTC
CDR3: CASSPILGGNLGEQYF

V: TRBV6-5
J: TRBJ2-7
D: TRBD1
size: NA
DNA: TGTGCCAGCAGTTACGGTGGCAGGGGGTACGAGCAGTACTTC
CDR3: CASSYGGRGYEQYF

V: TRBV6-5
J: TRBJ1-1
D: NA
size: NA
DNA: TGTGCCAGCAGTCCATCCCCCCCCATGAACACTGAAGCTTTCTTT
CDR3: CASSPSPPMNTEAFF

V: TRBV7-2
J: TRBJ2-3
D: NA
size: NA
DNA: TGTGCCAGCAGCTTAACTGAATTCACAGATACGCAGTATTTT
CDR3: CASSLTEFTDTQYF

V: TRBV19
J: TRBJ2-1
D: NA
size: NA
DNA: TGTGCCAGTAGTATAGGTCGTCCGGGCTACAATGAGCAGTTCTTC
CDR3: CASSIGRPGYNEQFF

V: TRBV6-1
J: TRBJ1-5
D: TRBD1
size: NA
DNA: TGTGCCAGCAGTGAAAGCAGGGGGCTTCAGCCCCAGCATTTT
CDR3: CASSESRGLQPQHF

V: TRBV30
J: TRBJ2-7
D: NA
size: few
DNA: TGTGCCTGGAGTTTAGGGGGTAACTACGAGCAGTACTTC
CDR3: CAWSLGGNYEQYF

V: TRBV4-2
J: TRBJ2-1
D: NA
size: NA
DNA: TGTGCCAGCAGCCAAGACACAGGGAACAACAATGAGCAGTTCTTC
CDR3: CASSQDTGNNNEQFF

V: TRBV19
J: TRBJ1-1
D: NA
size: NA
DNA: TGTGCCACCCCGGGACTGACGTTCGGAGCTTTCTTT
CDR3: CATPGLTFGAFF

V: TRBV5-1
J: TRBJ1-3
D: NA
size: NA
DNA: TGCGCCAGCAGCTTAACGGGACTGCTCTCTGGAAACACCATATATTTT
CDR3: CASSLTGLLSGNTIYF

V: TRBV6-1
J: TRBJ1-2
D: TRBD1
size: NA
DNA: TGTGCCAGCAGTGACAGGGGGACTGTCTATGGCTACACCTTC
CDR3: CASSDRGTVYGYTF

V: TRBV6-6
J: TRBJ2-3
D: TRBD1
size: NA
DNA: TGTGCCAGCAGTTCCGGGACAGGGGCGGATAGGTATACGCAGTATTTT
CDR3: CASSSGTGADRYTQYF

V: TRBV6-1
J: TRBJ2-1
D: TRBD2
size: NA
DNA: TGTGCCAGCAGTGAAAGGCTAGCGGGAGGGGGGAATGAGCAGTTCTTC
CDR3: CASSERLAGGGNEQFF

V: TRBV10-1
J: TRBJ2-2
D: NA
size: NA
DNA: TGCGCCAGCAGTGAGTCGAGGGTAGGGAACACCGGGGAGCTGTTTTTT
CDR3: CASSESRVGNTGELFF

V: TRBV5-1
J: TRBJ2-2
D: NA
size: NA
DNA: TGCGCCAGCAGCCTCTTGACAGCCGCCACCGGGGAGCTGTTTTTT
CDR3: CASSLLTAATGELFF

V: TRBV2
J: TRBJ1-2
D: NA
size: NA
DNA: TGTGCCAGCAGTGAGCGGCAGGCGGGTGGCTACACCTTC
CDR3: CASSERQAGGYTF

V: TRBV14
J: TRBJ1-1
D: NA
size: NA
DNA: TGTGCCAGCAGCCAGGGCAAGGTTCGAGCTTTCTTT
CDR3: CASSQGKVRAFF

V: TRBV2
J: TRBJ1-2
D: NA
size: NA
DNA: TGTGCCAGCAGGGGCAAAGGAGGCTACACCTTC
CDR3: CASRGKGGYTF

V: TRBV2
J: TRBJ2-7
D: NA
size: NA
DNA: TGTGCCAGCAGCTGGGAGACCAATGAGCAGTACTTC
CDR3: CASSWETNEQYF

V: TRBV19
J: TRBJ1-1
D: NA
size: NA
DNA: TGTGCCAGTAATCCCGGGAGCGGGGGCGCGGACACTGAAGCTTTCTTT
CDR3: CASNPGSGGADTEAFF

V: TRBV15
J: TRBJ2-5
D: NA
size: NA
DNA: TGTGCCACCAGCAGTCAGAGCGGGCCCTGGGAGACCCAGTACTTC
CDR3: CATSSQSGPWETQYF

V: TRBV28
J: TRBJ2-7
D: NA
size: NA
DNA: TGTGCCAGCAGACCCGGACAGCGCGAGCAGTACTTC
CDR3: CASRPGQREQYF

V: TRBV12-3/TRBV12-4
J: TRBJ1-2
D: NA
size: NA
DNA: TGTGCCAGCAGTTTTGCGGGGTTTGGCTACACCTTC
CDR3: CASSFAGFGYTF

V: TRBV5-1
J: TRBJ2-1
D: TRBD2
size: NA
DNA: TGCGCCAGCAGCTTGGCCTTAGCGGGGGGCTACAATGAGCAGTTCTTC
CDR3: CASSLALAGGYNEQFF

V: TRBV5-6
J: TRBJ1-3
D: NA
size: NA
DNA: TGTGCCAGCAGCCGGGTCACTCGCGATCTGGGAAACACCATATATTTT
CDR3: CASSRVTRDLGNTIYF

V: TRBV13
J: TRBJ2-3
D: TRBD1
size: NA
DNA: TGTGCCAGCAGACTCCAGGGGGCGGGGGATACGCAGTATTTT
CDR3: CASRLQGAGDTQYF

V: TRBV2
J: TRBJ2-1
D: NA
size: NA
DNA: TGTGCCAGCAGTGACAGAACCAGGCAGGGGAATGAGCAGTTCTTC
CDR3: CASSDRTRQGNEQFF

V: TRBV2
J: TRBJ2-3
D: NA
size: NA
DNA: TGTGCCAGCAGAAGGGGCCCCACAGATACGCAGTATTTT
CDR3: CASRRGPTDTQYF

V: TRBV6-6
J: TRBJ2-3
D: TRBD2
size: few
DNA: TGTGCCAGCGGAACAAGCGGGGGGCCCGTTGGTACGCAGTATTTT
CDR3: CASGTSGGPVGTQYF

V: TRBV9
J: TRBJ2-1
D: NA
size: NA
DNA: TGTGCCAGCAGCGTAGGTATTAGCGTCGATGAGCAGTTCTTC
CDR3: CASSVGISVDEQFF

V: TRBV4-3
J: TRBJ2-1
D: NA
size: NA
DNA: TGCGCCAGCAGCCAAGAAGGCGGCGCAGGGGGGTACTACAATGAGCAGTTCTTC
CDR3: CASSQEGGAGGYYNEQFF

V: TRBV6-5
J: TRBJ1-1
D: NA
size: NA
DNA: TGTGCCAGCAGGCCCCGACAGGTGGGATCCACTGAAGCTTTCTTT
CDR3: CASRPRQVGSTEAFF

V: TRBV6-2/TRBV6-3
J: TRBJ2-5
D: TRBD1
size: NA
DNA: TGTGCCAGCAGTAAGGACAGGGGCAGGGGGGAGACCCAGTACTTC
CDR3: CASSKDRGRGETQYF

V: TRBV7-8
J: TRBJ1-4
D: TRBD1
size: NA
DNA: TGTGCCAGCAGCACACGACAGGGGCGGAATGAAAAACTGTTTTTT
CDR3: CASSTRQGRNEKLFF

V: TRBV6-2/TRBV6-3
J: TRBJ1-2
D: TRBD1
size: NA
DNA: TGTGCCAGCAGTTACTCAGGGGGCAAGGGCTACACCTTC
CDR3: CASSYSGGKGYTF

V: TRBV7-6
J: TRBJ1-4
D: NA
size: NA
DNA: TGTGCCAGCAGCCCAAGGACAGCCGCAAATGAAAAACTGTTTTTT
CDR3: CASSPRTAANEKLFF

V: TRBV27
J: TRBJ1-1
D: NA
size: NA
DNA: TGTGCCAGCAGCCCTGGAAAGCTTCTGAGGCACACTGAAGCTTTCTTT
CDR3: CASSPGKLLRHTEAFF

V: TRBV7-2
J: TRBJ2-3
D: NA
size: few
DNA: TGTGCCAGCAGCTTAGGACAGCTCACAGATACGCAGTATTTT
CDR3: CASSLGQLTDTQYF

V: TRBV1
J: TRBJ1-5
D: NA
size: NA
DNA: TGCACCAGCAGCCCTTATTCGACAGGGTCCGGATATCAGCCCCAGCATTTT
CDR3: CTSSPYSTGSGYQPQHF

V: TRBV30
J: TRBJ1-1
D: NA
size: few
DNA: TGTGCCTGGAGTATCCGGGAACCAGACACTGAAGCTTTCTTT
CDR3: CAWSIREPDTEAFF